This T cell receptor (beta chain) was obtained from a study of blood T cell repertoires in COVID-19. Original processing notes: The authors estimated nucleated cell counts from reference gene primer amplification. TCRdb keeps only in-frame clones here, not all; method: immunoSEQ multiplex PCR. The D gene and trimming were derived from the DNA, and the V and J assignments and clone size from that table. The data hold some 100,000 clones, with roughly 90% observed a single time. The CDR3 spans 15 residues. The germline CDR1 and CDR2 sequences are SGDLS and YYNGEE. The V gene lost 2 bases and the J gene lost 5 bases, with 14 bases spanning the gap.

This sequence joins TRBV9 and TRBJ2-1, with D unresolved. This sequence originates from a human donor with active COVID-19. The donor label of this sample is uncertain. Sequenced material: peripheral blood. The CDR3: CASSVSLTSNNEQFF. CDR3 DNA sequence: TGTGCCAGCAGCGTTAGTCTCACGTCAAACAATGAGCAGTTCTTC. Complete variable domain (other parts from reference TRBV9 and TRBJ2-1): DSGVTQTPKHLITATGQRVTLRCSPRSGDLSVYWYQQSLDQGLQFLIQYYNGEERAKGNILERFSAQQFPDLHSELNLSSLELGDSALYFCASSVSLTSNNEQFFGPGTRLTVL.